This paragraph reports one T cell receptor beta chain. Its target is unknown. The repertoire was sequenced with immunoSEQ multiplex PCR; TCRdb's copy has only in-frame clones and lacks some. The sample has a few million clones, 90% to 96% seen once. Germline assignment: CDR1 MRHNA and CDR2 SNTAGT. The germline V and J ends were trimmed by 4 bases and 5 bases, with 18 bases remaining between them. CDR3 length: 15 amino acids. The data belong to a study of shared clonotypes between healthy human individuals. As for the study in general: Donor ages ranged 18 to 49 years: a couple of women, a few men. Findings and limits, study-wide: The generation probabilities recorded for non-shared clonotypes fell below those of clonotypes shared by all four donors. Among donors, sharing of clonotypes was expected to be affected by sequencing depth.

The chain combines TRBV6-4 with TRBJ2-7, with TRBD2 as a possible D gene (6 bases). This TCR was recovered from a man aged 18 to 29 in good health. The sample was naive CD4+ T cells sorted from blood. The subset was: CD45RA+ positively selected. CDR3 bases: TGTGCCAGCAGTGTCACGGGGGACCTTGGAAACGAGCAGTACTTC. It yields the protein CASSVTGDLGNEQYF.